These 5 T cell receptor beta chains were all obtained from the same sample, sequenced in a study of human T cells and chemical hapten exposure. Sample time point: pre-sensitization, week 0. Treatment here: therapeutic diphenylcyclopropenone sensitization with weekly scalp DPC. TCRdb ran MiXCR on the RACE reads and lists one entry per CDR3 protein. The sample has 300,000 to 450,000 distinct CDR3 sequences; less than 6.5% are singletons. The specimen comprised whole blood, sampled in connection with sensitization to the hapten diphenylcyclopropenone (DPC). The receptors here all came from a woman aged 45-60 years with alopecia areata. Some clones in this sample may be carry-over from other donors' samples.

This clonotype was picked up many times. V and J are TRBV4-1 and TRBJ2-3; D is unclear. Per the germline V gene, CDR1 is MGHRA and CDR2 is YSYEKL. With 4 bases removed from V and 5 bases from J, the gap between germline ends came to 13 bases. This CDR3 spans 14 amino acids. CDR3 bases: TGCGCCAGCAGCCGACAATCCCTTCTAGATACGCAGTATTTT. Amino acid sequence: CASSRQSLLDTQYF.

V usage is TRBV15 and J usage is TRBJ1-5; maybe TRBD1 (6 bases). Trimming removed 1 base at V and 0 bases at J, with 7 bases between. CDR3 length: 15 residues. CDR1 and CDR2 from the germline V gene are LNHNV and YYDKDF (reference sequence). This CDR3 is CATSRVDSSNQPQHF. Here the CDR3 DNA reads TGTGCCACCAGCAGAGTGGACAGTAGCAATCAGCCCCAGCATTTT.

This clonotype was seen more than once but under ten times. The chain uses TRBV18 and TRBJ2-1; D unresolved. V shed 5 bases and J shed 5 bases, with 16 bases lying between them. This CDR3 contains 15 residues. Per germline, CDR1 KGHSH and CDR2 LQKENI. The CDR3 coding sequence is TGTGCCAGCTCATTTGCCTCAAGGCTTGACAATGAGCAGTTCTTC. Translation: CASSFASRLDNEQFF.

As concerns this clonotype: A much larger clone differs from this one at a single base, so this may be a read error. The chain couples TRBV12-3 or TRBV12-4 to TRBJ2-3, with 10 bases lining up with TRBD2. This CDR3 region has 16 residues. The CDR3 coding sequence is TGTCCCAGCAGTTTAGCGGGGGGCGCTAGCACAGATACGCAGTATTTT. Encoded protein: CPSSLAGGASTDTQYF.

Here the CDR3 reads CSVGGQGTYEAFF. For the CDR3, the DNA is TGCAGCGTTGGGGGACAGGGCACATATGAAGCTTTCTTT. V gene TRBV29-1 combines with J gene TRBJ1-1, with 9 bases fitting TRBD1. Germline V gene lookup returns CDR1 SQVTM and CDR2 ANQGSEA. The CDR3 covers 13 residues. After removal of 4 bases from V and 7 bases from J, the junction contained 7 bases not matched to a gene.